The clone carrying this T cell receptor (beta chain) was counted between two and nine times. The target antigen is unknown. The CDR3 contains 17 residues. V shed 1 base, J shed 7 bases, and the junction held 12 bases outside the gene matches. The V gene's germline CDR1 is MGHRA and CDR2 YSYEKL. Genomic DNA, the template, was used for profiling of the TCR beta VDJ and CDR3. MiXCR, run by TCRdb on the reads, gives a single entry per CDR3 protein. There are 200,000 to 250,000 distinct CDR3 sequences in the sample; 30% to 40% occur only once, and roughly 1.1% lies in the top ten. The data were obtained in a study of CD8+CD57+ T cells in acquired aplastic anemia. The study's findings and limits: Patients had about 31 CD8+ CDR3 sequences in common with controls (the shared set).

The rearrangement uses TRBV4-1 and TRBJ2-1, with 8 positions matching TRBD2. The sample consisted of sorted CD4+, CD8+, or CD8+CD57+ T cells (not recorded which) from PBMCs. This sequence was found in a human donor in good health, serving as a control. CDR3 DNA: TGCGCCAGCAGCCAAGGTGTGGTAGCGGGCGGGGGGAATGAGCAGTTCTTC. It specifies CASSQGVVAGGGNEQFF.